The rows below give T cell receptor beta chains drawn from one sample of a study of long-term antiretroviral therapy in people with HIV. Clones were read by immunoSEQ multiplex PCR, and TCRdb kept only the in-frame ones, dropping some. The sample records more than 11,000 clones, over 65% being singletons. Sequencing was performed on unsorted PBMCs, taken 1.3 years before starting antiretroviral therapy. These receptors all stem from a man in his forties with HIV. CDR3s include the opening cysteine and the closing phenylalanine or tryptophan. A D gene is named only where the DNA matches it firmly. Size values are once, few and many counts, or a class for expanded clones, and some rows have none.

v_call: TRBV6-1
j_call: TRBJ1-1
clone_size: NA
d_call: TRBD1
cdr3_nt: TGTGCCAGCAGTGAAGACAGGGGGCTCACTGAAGCTTTCTTT
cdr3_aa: CASSEDRGLTEAFF

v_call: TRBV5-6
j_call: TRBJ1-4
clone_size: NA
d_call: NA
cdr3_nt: TGTGCCAGCAGAGACACCTCTTCTGCAACTAATGAAAAACTGTTTTTT
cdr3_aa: CASRDTSSATNEKLFF

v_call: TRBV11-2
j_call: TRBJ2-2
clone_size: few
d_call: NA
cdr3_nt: TGTGCCAGCAGGTCCCCGGGACACAGCACCGGGGAGCTGTTTTTT
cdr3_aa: CASRSPGHSTGELFF

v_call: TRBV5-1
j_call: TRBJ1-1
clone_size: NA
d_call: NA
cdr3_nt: TGCGCCAGCAGCCCCGGGCCCTACGAGGGTGAAGCTTTCTTT
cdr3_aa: CASSPGPYEGEAFF

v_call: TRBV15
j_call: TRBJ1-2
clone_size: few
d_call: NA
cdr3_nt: TGTGCCACCAGCAGAGGGTGGGGGGGGTATGGCTACACCTTC
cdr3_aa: CATSRGWGGYGYTF

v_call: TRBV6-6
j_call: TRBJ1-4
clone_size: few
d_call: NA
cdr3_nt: TGTGCCAGCCGCCATGATGCAACTAATGAAAAACTGTTTTTT
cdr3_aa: CASRHDATNEKLFF

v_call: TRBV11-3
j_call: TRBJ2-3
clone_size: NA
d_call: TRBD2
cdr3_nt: TGTGCCAGCAGCTTAGGCGAGCGGGGGGGAGCAGATACGCAGTATTTT
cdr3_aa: CASSLGERGGADTQYF

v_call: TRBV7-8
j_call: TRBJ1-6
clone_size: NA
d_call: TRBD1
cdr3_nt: TGTGCCAGCAGCCCAGGGACAGGAGGATCACCCCTCCACTTT
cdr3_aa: CASSPGTGGSPLHF

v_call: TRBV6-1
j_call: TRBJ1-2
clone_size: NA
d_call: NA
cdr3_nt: TGTGCCAGCAGTGAAGTAGAAGGGGGTGCAGGCTATGGCTACACCTTC
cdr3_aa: CASSEVEGGAGYGYTF

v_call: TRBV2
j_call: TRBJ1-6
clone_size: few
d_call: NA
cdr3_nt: TGTGCCAGCTTCAGGGGAAGCAATTCACCCCTCCACTTT
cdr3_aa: CASFRGSNSPLHF

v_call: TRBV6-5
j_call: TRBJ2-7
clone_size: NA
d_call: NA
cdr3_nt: TGTGCCAGCAGACCCTGGACAGCATCCTACGAGCAGTACTTC
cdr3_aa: CASRPWTASYEQYF

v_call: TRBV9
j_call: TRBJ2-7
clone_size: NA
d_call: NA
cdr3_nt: TGTGCCAGCAGCGTCGATAGTTTCCGGGAGCAGTACTTC
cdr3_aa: CASSVDSFREQYF

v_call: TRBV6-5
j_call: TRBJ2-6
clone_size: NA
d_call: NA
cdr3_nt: TGTGCCAGCAGATCTTCTGGGGCCAACGTCCTGACTTTC
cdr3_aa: CASRSSGANVLTF

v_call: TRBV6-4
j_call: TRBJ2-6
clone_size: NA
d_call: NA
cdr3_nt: TGTGCCAGCAGTGACTCAACCATTTCTGGGGCCAACGTCCTGACTTTC
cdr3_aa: CASSDSTISGANVLTF

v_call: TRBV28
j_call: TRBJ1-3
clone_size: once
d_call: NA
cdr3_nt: TGTGCCAGCAGTTCGGGACTTGAACCTGGAAACACCATATATTTT
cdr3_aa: CASSSGLEPGNTIYF

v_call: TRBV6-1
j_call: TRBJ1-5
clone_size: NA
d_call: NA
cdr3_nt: TGTGCCAGCAGGGCAGGGGATAGCAATCAGCCCCAGCATTTT
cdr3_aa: CASRAGDSNQPQHF

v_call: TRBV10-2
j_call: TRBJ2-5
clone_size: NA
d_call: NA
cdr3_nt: TGCGCCACCCGGGACGTCGCAGAGGCCCAGTACTTC
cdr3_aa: CATRDVAEAQYF

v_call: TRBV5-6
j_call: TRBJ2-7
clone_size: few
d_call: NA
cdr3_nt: TGTGCCAGCAGCTTGCTAATCGGTTCCGAGCAGTACTTC
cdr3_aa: CASSLLIGSEQYF

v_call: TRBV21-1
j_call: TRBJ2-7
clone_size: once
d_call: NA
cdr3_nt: TGTGCCAGCAGCAAAGGGGCCCAGGGGGCCCTCGGAATTGACGAGCAGTACTTC
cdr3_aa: CASSKGAQGALGIDEQYF

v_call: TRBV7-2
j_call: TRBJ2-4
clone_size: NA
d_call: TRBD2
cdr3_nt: TGTGCCAGCAGCTTAGATCCATCGAGCGGGGAAATCAGAAACATTCAGTACTTC
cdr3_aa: CASSLDPSSGEIRNIQYF

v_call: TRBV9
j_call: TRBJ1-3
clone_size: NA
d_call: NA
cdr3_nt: TGTGCCAGCATCCCTTATCAGGGCCCCCTAACCCCCTCTGGAAACACCATATATTTT
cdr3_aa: CASIPYQGPLTPSGNTIYF

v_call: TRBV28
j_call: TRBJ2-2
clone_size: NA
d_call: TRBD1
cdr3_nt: TGTGCCAGCGAGGGAGACAGGGGGAGCACCGGGGAGCTGTTTTTT
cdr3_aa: CASEGDRGSTGELFF

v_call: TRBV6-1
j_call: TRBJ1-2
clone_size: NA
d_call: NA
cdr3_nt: TGTGCCAGCAGTGTCGGGTCCCTAAGTGGCTACACCTTC
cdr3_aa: CASSVGSLSGYTF